This T cell receptor (beta chain) was identified during a study of blood T cell repertoires in COVID-19. Study-level background: Both acute and convalescent COVID-19 samples were obtained from the United States, Italy and Spain.

Germline CDR1 reads SGDLS; CDR2 reads YYNGEE. The germline V and J ends were trimmed by 0 bases and 6 bases, with 6 bases remaining between them. The CDR3 extends over 13 amino acids. Profiling relied on immunoSEQ multiplex PCR, and the TCRdb table lists in-frame clones only, not all of them. Found here are about 110,000 clones, approximately 85% of them singletons; the top ten hold 2% to 3%. The chain carries TRBV9 and TRBJ2-2; TRBD1 might be the D (6 bases). The sample comprised peripheral blood. The TCR originated in a human donor in a cohort sampled during active COVID-19. The CDR3 reads CASSVEGAGELFF. As DNA, the CDR3 is TGTGCCAGCAGCGTAGAGGGGGCCGGGGAGCTGTTTTTT.